One TCR beta chain is described in this entry. Profiled with immunoSEQ multiplex PCR; TCRdb holds only in-frame clones, not every one. The table includes under 300,000 clones, about 88% detected once. The V gene lost 0 bases and the J gene lost 2 bases, with 14 bases spanning the gap. This CDR3 has 18 residues. CDR1 is LGHNA, CDR2 YSLEER, per germline. The entry originates in a study of blood T cell repertoires in COVID-19. Study details: Spain, Italy and the United States supplied samples that represented acute and convalescent COVID-19. PBMCs, B-cell-depleted T cells, or T cells provided the cDNA or gDNA that made up the material.

The clonotype originates from a middle-aged woman who had recovered from COVID-19. The chain carries TRBV4-3 and TRBJ1-6; TRBD1 is a possible D gene (5 bases). Input material: peripheral blood. Here the CDR3 DNA reads TGCGCCAGCAGCCAAGATCCCGACAGCCGACCCTATAATTCACCCCTCCACTTT. Protein: CASSQDPDSRPYNSPLHF.